Below are 20 T cell receptor beta chains sequenced from a single sample in a study of CD8+CD57+ T cells in acquired aplastic anemia. Genomic DNA acted as the template from which TCR beta VDJ combination and CDR3 sequence profiling were carried out. Via MiXCR, TCRdb re-called the reads, giving one row per CDR3 protein. The sample has roughly 250,000 distinct CDR3 sequences, approximately 86% seen once; the top ten hold 42%. Whoever was chosen for sequencing had shown CD8+CD57+ cell expansion by flow cytometry. The sample was sorted CD4+, CD8+, or CD8+CD57+ T cells (not recorded which) from PBMCs. The receptors originated from a human donor with aplastic anemia.

Remarks on this clonotype: The junction departs from the called germline gene at one end, perhaps through a read error. V gene TRBV20-1 combines with J gene TRBJ2-5; TRBD2 matches 12 bases. There are 14 residues in the CDR3. Germline assignment: CDR1 DFQATT and CDR2 SNEGSKA (reference sequence). CDR3 loop: CSARLAGGQEAQYF. DNA of the CDR3: TGCAGTGCTAGACTAGCGGGGGGGCAAGAGGCCCAATACTTC.

With respect to this clonotype: The CDR3 end shows no conserved phenylalanine or tryptophan, and so a read error is likely. No DNA is shown, since the ends of the CDR3 on it are uncertain; the CDR3 is the one TCRdb lists. V gene TRBV7-8 combines with J gene TRBJ2-5. Germline assignment: CDR1 SGHVS and CDR2 FQNEAQ. The CDR3 is 13 amino acids in total, end residues counted. This CDR3 is CASSVAGVHETYL.

As to this clonotype: The missing conserved phenylalanine or tryptophan at the end of this CDR3 makes a read error likely. The rearrangement links TRBV12-3 or TRBV12-4 to TRBJ1-5, with 7 bases identical to TRBD1. The CDR3 loop spans 16 amino acids. The ends lost 6 bases at V and 2 bases at J; junction bases unmatched: 10. This CDR3 reads CASRRGGDSRNQPQHL. DNA of the CDR3: TGTGCCAGCAGGAGAGGGGGGGACAGCCGCAATCAGCCCCAGCATCTT.

V and J are TRBV7-9 and TRBJ1-2; 7 bases are shared with TRBD1. This CDR3 spans 16 amino acids. The V gene's germline CDR1 is SEHNR and CDR2 FQNEAQ (reference sequence). Trimming removed 4 bases from V and 3 bases from J; junction bases left unmatched: 11. The CDR3 DNA follows: TGTGCCAGCAGCTCACAGAACAGGGGCGTGGACTATGGCTACACCTTC. Protein sequence: CASSSQNRGVDYGYTF.

In regard to this clonotype: This CDR3 fails to terminate in the conserved phenylalanine or tryptophan, so it likely reflects a read error. The DNA is omitted, as the CDR3 cannot be located on it reliably, and the CDR3 follows TCRdb's listing. The chain's CDR3 is CASSLGVSRDLLYL. V usage is TRBV15 and J usage is TRBJ2-3; the table gives TRBD1 as D, unverified against the DNA. Per the germline V gene, CDR1 is LNHNV and CDR2 is YYDKDF (reference sequence). The length of the CDR3 is 14 amino acids, counting both ends.

This chain connects TRBV19 to TRBJ2-1, with a weak D call TRBD1 (6 bases). The V gene's germline CDR1 is LNHDA and CDR2 SQIVND (reference sequence). CDR3 size: 15 residues. V shed 6 bases and J shed 8 bases, with 20 bases lying between them. The CDR3 DNA reads as TGTGCCAGTAGCATATGGGGGCCGGGGAACGATGAGCAGTTCTTC. Translation: CASSIWGPGNDEQFF.

The chain combines TRBV5-6 with TRBJ2-1; D is ambiguous. Germline V lookup: CDR1 SGHDT, CDR2 YYEEEE. The V end lost 1 base, the J end lost 5 bases, and 10 bases lay between the germline ends. The CDR3 runs to 14 residues. Here the CDR3 DNA reads TGTGCCAGCAGCTTGAGGTGGAGTAACAATGAGCAGTTCTTC. It encodes CASSLRWSNNEQFF.

This chain links TRBV7-8 with TRBJ2-3; perhaps TRBD2 as D (6 bases). Trimming removed 0 bases from V and 10 bases from J, with 14 bases in between. The CDR3 has 14 amino acids. Germline V gene sequence: CDR1 SGHVS, CDR2 FQNEAQ. In nucleotides, the CDR3 is TGTGCCAGCAGCTTAGCGGGCGGGACCAAAGCGCAGTATTTT. Translating gives CASSLAGGTKAQYF.

This clonotype appeared a few times. The rearrangement links TRBV29-1 to TRBJ2-7, with TRBD1 as a possible D gene (6 bases). This CDR3 has 12 amino acids. Deletions cut 3 bases from V and 3 bases from J, with 9 bases between. CDR1 is SQVTM, CDR2 ANQGSEA, per germline. In DNA form, the CDR3 reads TGCAGCGTTGAGGAAGGGGGCTACGAGCAGTACTTC. Its translation: CSVEEGGYEQYF.

On this clonotype: One end of the junction is discordant with germline, which a read error may explain. The gene calls are TRBV7-3 and TRBJ1-4; D might be TRBD1 (5 bases). In germline, CDR1 is SGHTA, CDR2 FQGTGA. This CDR3 contains 12 residues. For the CDR3, the DNA is TGTGCCAGCAGCTCGGACGGAGGGGCTGAAAATTTT. Protein sequence: CASSSDGGAENF. The complete variable domain, with remaining parts taken from reference TRBV7-3 and TRBJ1-4, reads GAGVSQTPSNKVTEKGKYVELRCDPISGHTALYWYRQSLGQGPEFLIYFQGTGAADDSGLPNDRFFAVRPEGSVSTLKIQRTERGDSAVYLCASSSDGGAENFGSGTQLSVL.

The gene calls are TRBV5-5 and TRBJ2-2, with 8 bases identical to TRBD2. Trimming removed 1 base from V and 9 bases from J; junction bases left unmatched: 5. Looked up from germline, CDR1 is SGHKS and CDR2 is YYEKEE (reference sequence). The length of the CDR3 is 14 residues. CDR3 DNA sequence: TGTGCCAGCAGCTTGTCGGGAGGGGCCTGGGAGCTGTTTTTT. Protein product: CASSLSGGAWELFF.

About this clonotype: The CDR3 does not end in the conserved phenylalanine or tryptophan, so this is likely a read error. The DNA is left out, because the CDR3 cannot be placed on it with certainty; the CDR3 is given as TCRdb lists it. The V call is TRBV2, the J call TRBJ2-1; TRBD1, the table's D call, was not compared with the DNA. With termini counted, the CDR3 has 16 amino acids. The germline CDR1 and CDR2 sequences are SNHLY and FYNNEI. The chain's CDR3 is CASSVGGQNTDTQYFG.

On this clonotype: One end of the junction does not line up with germline, which may come from a read error. CDR3 region: CASSLAGAAGYTF. CDR3 DNA: TGCGCCAGCAGCTTAGCGGGAGCAGCTGGCTACACCTTC. The chain carries TRBV11-1 and TRBJ1-2; no clear D gene. Germline V lookup: CDR1 SGHAT, CDR2 FQDESV (reference sequence). The length of the CDR3 is 13 residues.

The rearrangement uses TRBV9 and TRBJ2-1; D assignment may be TRBD1 or TRBD2 (5 bases each). Germline CDR1 reads SGDLS; CDR2 reads YYNGEE. This CDR3 spans 16 amino acids. Deletions cut 3 bases from V and 11 bases from J, with 24 bases between. CDR3 loop: CASSEGTARSQPQQFF. CDR3 DNA: TGTGCCAGCAGCGAAGGGACCGCCCGAAGTCAGCCCCAGCAGTTCTTC. The full variable domain, completed using reference TRBV9 and TRBJ2-1, is DSGVTQTPKHLITATGQRVTLRCSPRSGDLSVYWYQQSLDQGLQFLIQYYNGEERAKGNILERFSAQQFPDLHSELNLSSLELGDSALYFCASSEGTARSQPQQFFGPGTRLTVL.

This clonotype was observed a single time. The chain links TRBV2 to TRBJ1-5, with 8 bases aligning to TRBD1. The germline V gene has CDR1 SNHLY and CDR2 FYNNEI. The CDR3 consists of 14 residues. V trimming: 3 bases; J trimming: 7 bases; junction bases outside the gene matches: 5. CDR3 nucleotides: TGTGCCAGCAGTGAGGACAGGGCACGCCAGCCCCAGCATTTT. Amino acids: CASSEDRARQPQHF.

This chain links TRBV9 with TRBJ2-3; D gene uncertain. CDR3 length: 16 amino acids. V dropped 2 bases and J dropped 15 bases, with 28 bases sitting between them. In germline, CDR1 is SGDLS, CDR2 YYNGEE. CDR3 sequence reads: CASSVGARSSSEANYF. The DNA for the CDR3 is TGTGCCAGCAGCGTGGGCGCACGAAGCTCATCAGAGGCGAACTATTTT.

A few counts support this clonotype. This rearrangement joins TRBV24-1 to TRBJ2-1, with 8 positions matching TRBD1. The CDR3 extends over 16 amino acids. V shed 7 bases and J 8 bases; nucleotides not matched to a gene: 15. Germline loops: CDR1 KGHDR, CDR2 SFDVKD. CDR3 residues: CATSVQRTGGSDEQFF. DNA for the CDR3: TGTGCCACCAGCGTTCAAAGAACAGGGGGGAGCGATGAGCAGTTCTTC.

On this clonotype itself: One end of the junction varies from germline; a read error may be responsible. The genes are TRBV2 and TRBJ2-4; D unclear. The germline gives CDR1 SNHLY, CDR2 FYNNEI. The CDR3 loop spans 12 amino acids. The CDR3 spells CASGDAGNREYF. DNA of the CDR3: TGTGCCAGCGGTGATGCTGGGAACCGTGAGTACTTC.

The chain couples TRBV5-6 to TRBJ2-1; 8 positions agree with TRBD1. CDR1 SGHDT and CDR2 YYEEEE come from the germline V gene. The CDR3 runs 14 residues. Trimming cost V 0 bases and J 10 bases; bases outside gene matches: 6. The CDR3 protein is CASSLGQGFREQFF. In DNA form, the CDR3 reads TGTGCCAGCAGCTTGGGACAGGGGTTTAGGGAGCAGTTCTTC.

In regard to this clonotype: The junction departs from the called germline gene at one end, perhaps through a read error. The chain employs TRBV2 and TRBJ1-1; D is possibly TRBD1 (5 bases). In germline, CDR1 is SNHLY, CDR2 FYNNEI. CDR3 size: 15 residues. The CDR3 sequence is CASSLVVPGNSEAYF. The CDR3 DNA reads as TGTGCCAGCAGTTTGGTTGTGCCAGGGAACTCTGAGGCGTACTTT.